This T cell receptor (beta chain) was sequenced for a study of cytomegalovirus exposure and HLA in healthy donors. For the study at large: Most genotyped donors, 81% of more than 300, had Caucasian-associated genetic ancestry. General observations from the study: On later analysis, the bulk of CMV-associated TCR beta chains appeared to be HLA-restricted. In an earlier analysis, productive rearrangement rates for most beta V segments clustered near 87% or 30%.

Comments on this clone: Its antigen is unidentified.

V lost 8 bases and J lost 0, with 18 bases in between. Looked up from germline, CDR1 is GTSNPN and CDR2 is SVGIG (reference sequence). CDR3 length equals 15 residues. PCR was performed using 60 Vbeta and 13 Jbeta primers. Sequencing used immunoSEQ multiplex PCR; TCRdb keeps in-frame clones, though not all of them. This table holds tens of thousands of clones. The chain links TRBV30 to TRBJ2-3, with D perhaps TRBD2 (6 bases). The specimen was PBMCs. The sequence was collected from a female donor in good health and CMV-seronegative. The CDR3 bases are TGTGCCGGGTATCGCTGGGGGGAAAGCACAGATACGCAGTATTTT. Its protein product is CAGYRWGESTDTQYF.